This entry describes one TCR beta chain. What it binds is unknown. Serum thyroxine and TRAb, along with clinical symptoms, thyroid ultrasound and orbital computed tomography, were what diagnosis relied on. The sequenced template was RNA, covering the TCR beta CDR3 region. HTBI primers were employed in first-round RT-PCR, then a second-round multiplex PCR followed. TCRdb ran MiXCR on the multiplex PCR reads and lists one entry per CDR3 protein. The repertoire includes over a million distinct CDR3 sequences, 35% to 40% of them detected once, and 11% sits in the top ten. The data were taken from a study of Graves' ophthalmopathy and Graves' hyperthyroidism. Study at large: Stable hyperthyroidism meant no ophthalmopathy within 18 months of follow-up.

Whole-study findings and limits: In separating ophthalmopathy from stable hyperthyroidism, a 13-signature model achieved about 91% sensitivity and about 80% specificity. Most expanded thyroid clonotypes above 0.001 frequency also appeared in blood.

Germline loops: CDR1 LNHNV, CDR2 YYDKDF (reference sequence). The CDR3 runs 16 residues. J gave up 5 bases and V 2 bases, and 9 bases lay outside the gene matches. This TCR was sampled from an adult man with Graves' hyperthyroidism. The sample was peripheral blood or thyroid tissue (not recorded which). V and J are TRBV15 and TRBJ1-3, with 7 bases lining up with TRBD1. CDR3 sequence reads: CATSRRRGQARNTIYF. The CDR3 DNA reads as TGTGCCACCAGCAGACGAAGAGGACAGGCCCGAAACACCATATATTTT.